This T cell receptor beta chain was obtained from a study of read filtering for tumor transcriptome and immune sequencing. Looking at the study overall: Mean patient age was roughly 70 years, range roughly 40 to 80; over 16 male, some 14 female.

This library used about 360 ng RNA and molecular barcoded adaptors spanning alpha/delta and beta/gamma chains. TCRdb processed the reads anew with MiXCR; each CDR3 protein has one entry. The data hold about 38,000 distinct CDR3 sequences, with 13% to 15% observed a single time. The ends lost 2 bases at V and 5 bases at J; junction bases unmatched: 5. CDR1 and CDR2 from the germline V gene are MNHEY and SVGEGT. The CDR3 has 15 residues. The sample was a population of CD138-negative cells sorted from bone marrow. This TCR derives from a donor aged 40 or older with multiple myeloma. This chain uses TRBV6-2 or TRBV6-3 with TRBJ2-1; 8 nucleotides align to TRBD2. The CDR3 DNA is TGTGCCAGCAGTTACGAGGTAGCGGGGAACAATGAGCAGTTCTTC. Its translation is CASSYEVAGNNEQFF.